This T cell receptor beta chain comes out of a study of cytomegalovirus exposure and HLA in healthy donors (dated by TCRdb to 2017 to 2019). Regarding the study in general: An earlier analysis of fewer than 750 of the donors reported approximately 300 Gb of sequence data and approximately 120 million unique TCR beta sequences obtained from about 179 million T cells. In a later analysis, previously published TCR beta repertoires from 666 donors were re-analyzed and high-resolution HLA genotyping was added so that TCR occurrence patterns could be studied. A few DR-DQ haplotypes were treated as single units for association and clustering because of strong linkage in the cohort. About 300 gigabases of sequencing data and around 80 million unique TCR sequences made up an early release that covered under 750 HLA-typed donors. Every discovery cohort repertoire had been produced on one sequencing platform. A separate validation cohort of approximately 120 different subjects was used in addition to the roughly 670-subject first cohort. The study combined high-throughput TCR immunosequencing, statistical association of individual TCRs with disease status, and machine learning to predict cytomegalovirus infection status. Of the approximately 400 genotyped donors, approximately 83% fell in the genetic ancestry cluster associated with self-reported Caucasian donors. Both class I and class II loci were covered by HLA typing, at four-digit resolution. A later genetic analysis took genome-wide SNP genotypes for about 65% of the roughly 670 donors and used that subset as a discovery cohort. The study aimed to test whether cataloging public T cell receptors could reveal signatures of past pathogen exposure. Using immunosequencing, the study profiled T cell repertoires from roughly 650 subjects and related those repertoires to cytomegalovirus serostatus. Typing coverage varied by locus: roughly 620-630 donors for A, B, C, DRB1 and DQB1; roughly 500 for DQA1; about 590 for DPA1; around 490 for DPB1. Rather than drawing on any new phenotypic data, the later analysis identified candidate immune exposures from TCR beta sequences and the way those sequences occurred across donors. Among roughly 400 genotyped donors of the cohort, an average of about 220,000 unique TCR beta nucleotide sequences was sequenced per donor, of which approximately 19% were non-productive. Donor age, sex, ethnicity and CMV serostatus were collected together with the repertoire data. An earlier analysis of 450 to 750 of the donors used high-throughput TCR beta sequencing to judge whether each TCR beta V gene segment behaved as functional or pseudogenic.

V loses 0 bases, J loses 1 base, and the germline ends lie 9 bases apart. In the germline V gene (reference sequence), CDR1 corresponds to MNHEY and CDR2 to SMNVEV. Inclusive of the bounding cysteine and phenylalanine, the CDR3 is 15 residues long. Left in the record is the CDR3 DNA by itself, 45 bases read in frame from the first base. The cohort consisted of approximately 690 healthy bone marrow donors. At the time of sampling, every cohort member was nominally healthy, though immune exposures that went unrecorded were likely present. The donor was CMV seronegative and belonged to the group of approximately 320 seronegative cohort members. Each donor provided a peripheral blood sample, and peripheral blood mononuclear cells were used for TCR beta sequencing. The Qiagen DNeasy Blood Extraction Kit was used to extract genomic DNA from the blood cell samples. The library came from the immunoSEQ multiplex PCR assay. For the multiplex PCR, a mixture combining 60 forward primers for TCR Vbeta segments and 13 reverse primers for TCR Jbeta segments was used. A multiplex PCR assay on genomic DNA amplified the CDR3 region of rearranged TCR beta genes. Amplified TCR beta libraries were sequenced as 87-base-pair reads on the Illumina HiSeq System. The source study handled its data this way. A later analysis counted some 80 million unique TCR beta chains across the 550 to 700 repertoires, and 9.5 million to 11 million of these chains were shared by at least two donors. To remove PCR and sequencing errors, raw reads were error-corrected and collapsed into unique sequences using a nearest-neighbor algorithm that merged closely related sequences. CDR3 sequences were aligned to IMGT reference sequences to assign V, D and J gene segments. For a sequence to be retained, a match of at least six nucleotides was required to both a V gene segment and a J gene segment. Rearrangements were called productive when the CDR3 lacked stop codons and stayed in frame with V and J; all others were non-productive. CDR3 was defined by IMGT convention, running from the second conserved V-encoded cysteine to the conserved J-encoded phenylalanine. The earlier analysis of about 590 of the donors excluded sequences that lacked an unambiguous match to a single V gene segment. In an earlier analysis of about 590 of the donors, a V segment was called functional when productive rearrangements were above 56.7%, and segregating when the standard deviation between donors exceeded 5%. A statistical classification framework was developed to diagnose cytomegalovirus status using the catalog of TCR beta chain sequences. In a later analysis, V and J genes were assigned by comparing TCR nucleotide sequences against IMGT/GENE-DB human TR gene sequences. In a later analysis, CDR3 sequences and most-parsimonious VDJ recombination scenarios were assigned using the TCRdist pipeline. A later analysis defined each TCR beta chain by its CDR3 amino acid sequence plus V-gene family, and excluded reads lacking a unique V-gene family. As a way to deal with suspected cross-contamination and a sequencing artifact, a later analysis dropped 592 nucleotide sequences that were highly shared and had low generation probability. In a later analysis, a clonal expansion index was calculated for each public chain from normalized within-repertoire ranks of inferred template counts. A later analysis computed generation probabilities with a VDJ recombination model fitted to out-of-frame rearrangements, and checked the results against IGoR. In a later analysis, hypergeometric tests were used to score TCR-TCR, TCR-HLA and TCR-CMV co-occurrence, with a repertoire-size bias correction applied to TCR pairs. In a later analysis, false discovery rates were estimated by permuting HLA or CMV assignments 20 times. In a later analysis, co-occurring TCRs were grouped using DBSCAN, with TCRdist sequence similarity added in when clustering inside HLA-allele-positive subsets. Repertoires with fewer than 30,000 or more than 120,000 public chains, plus five repertoires with anomalous nucleotide sharing, were excluded from co-occurrence clustering. Drawn from immuneACCESS, this table holds only the in-frame rearrangements with V and J called that TCRdb kept. Clones are partly lost; checked studies trace under half to an unresolved V gene and leave the rest unexplained. V, J and clone size reflect that table, while D and trimming were determined from the DNA. Within this sample are about 200,000 clones, with 80% to 85% of them counted one time only. The ten largest clones capture less than 3% of the sample.

As concerns this clone: Its cognate antigen has yet to be identified. No base qualities exist here, and no much larger clone lies one base off it.

The research as a whole found: Compared with the approximately 700-donor mean, donors in an Asian-associated ancestry cluster had fewer N-insertions in productive TCRs, according to a later genetic analysis. Assigning TCR associations to individual alleles was difficult when HLA alleles, especially DR and DQ, strongly co-occurred. In the study, 150 to 200 TCR beta chains were listed as associated with cytomegalovirus. The sequencing pipeline was judged likely to have produced a cluster of highly shared sequence variants as a technical artifact. Cytomegalovirus status was reported to be diagnosed by the classifier with high specificity and sensitivity in both the original and validation cohorts. The 87-base-pair reads could not distinguish some IMGT-functional V segments, including TRBV6-2 and TRBV6-3, so those segments were excluded. According to the authors, the approach could potentially be generalized to other disease states and immunological phenotypes. Compared with equally common non-associated chains, HLA-associated TCR beta chains in a later analysis were more clonally expanded and had lower generation probabilities. In this cohort, only TCR beta chains were sequenced, and detectable features were limited by the absence of alpha or paired-chain data. In a later analysis, most CMV-associated TCR beta chains were found to appear HLA-restricted, with HLA associations seemingly driven largely by CMV exposure. V-gene and J-gene trimming of TCR beta chains was associated with a missense DCLRE1C variant in a later genetic analysis, and the association was replicated in an independent cohort. According to a later analysis, parvovirus B19, influenza, CMV and Epstein-Barr virus appeared linked to several top co-occurrence clusters. Because counts were too low, seventeen rarely observed V segments, including chromosome 9 orphons, were left out of the earlier analysis of roughly 600 of the donors. A later analysis associated about 18,000 TCR beta sequences with specific HLA alleles at a false discovery rate of 0.05. In an earlier analysis of more than 450 of the donors, most TCR beta V segments were observed in productive rearrangements about 87% or about 30% of the time, broadly matching IMGT annotations. Most TCR sequences were seen in very few donors, while some public TCRs were found in many individuals. Sequencing depth was assumed to be roughly uniform across donors in the presence/absence analyses, though that assumption may not hold. Immune exposure information for the cohort was limited to CMV serostatus. Correlated functional status among segregating V segments might be attributable to linkage disequilibrium, but an unknown experimental factor could not be ruled out. A few of the identified cytomegalovirus-associated TCR beta chains were confirmed in vitro to be specific for cytomegalovirus antigens. A further reported finding was that TCR beta sequences accurately predicted the HLA-A and HLA-B alleles for most subjects in the first cohort. A later analysis found that TCR association rates varied across HLA loci, with DRB1 alleles showing the most associated TCRs and HLA-C alleles the fewest. HLA typing was unavailable for some donors at each locus, so association tests used only the typed subset.

The V and J genes are TRBV27 and TRBJ1-1; no D gene is confidently identified. The source material was PBMCs. The source is a woman between 35 and 50 years old in good health and CMV-seronegative. The nucleotides read TGTGCCAGCAGTTTATCGATTGGAGCGAACACTGAAGCTTTCTTT. Translated, this is CASSLSIGANTEAFF.